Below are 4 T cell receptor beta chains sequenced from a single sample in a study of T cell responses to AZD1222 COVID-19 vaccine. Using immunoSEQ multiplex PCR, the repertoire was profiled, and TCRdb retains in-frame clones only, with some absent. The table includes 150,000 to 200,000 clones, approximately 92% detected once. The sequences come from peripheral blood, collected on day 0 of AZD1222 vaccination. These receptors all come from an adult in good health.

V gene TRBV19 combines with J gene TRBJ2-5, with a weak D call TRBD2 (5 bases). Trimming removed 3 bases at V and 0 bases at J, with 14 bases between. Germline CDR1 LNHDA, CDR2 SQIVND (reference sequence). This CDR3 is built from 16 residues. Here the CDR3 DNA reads TGTGCCAGTAGTATCCGACGGGGAACGTACCAAGAGACCCAGTACTTC. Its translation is CASSIRRGTYQETQYF.

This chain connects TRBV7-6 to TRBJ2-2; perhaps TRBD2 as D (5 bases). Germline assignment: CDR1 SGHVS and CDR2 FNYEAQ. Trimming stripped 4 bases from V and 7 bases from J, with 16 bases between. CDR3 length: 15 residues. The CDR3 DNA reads TGTGCCAGCAGCTCGGCCCTCGGAGGAGTCGGGGAGCTGTTTTTT. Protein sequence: CASSSALGGVGELFF.

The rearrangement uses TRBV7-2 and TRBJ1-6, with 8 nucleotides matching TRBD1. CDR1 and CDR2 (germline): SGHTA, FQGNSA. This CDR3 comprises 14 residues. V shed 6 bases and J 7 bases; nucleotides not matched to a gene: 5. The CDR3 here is CASSQGTGNSPLHF. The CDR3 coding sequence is TGTGCCAGCAGTCAAGGGACAGGCAATTCACCCCTCCACTTT.

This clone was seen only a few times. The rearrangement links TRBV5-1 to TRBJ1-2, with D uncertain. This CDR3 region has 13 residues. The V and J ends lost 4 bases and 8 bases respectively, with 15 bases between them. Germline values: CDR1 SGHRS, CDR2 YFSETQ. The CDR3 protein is CASSAGVVGGYTF. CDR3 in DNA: TGCGCCAGCAGCGCCGGGGTGGTGGGAGGCTACACCTTC.